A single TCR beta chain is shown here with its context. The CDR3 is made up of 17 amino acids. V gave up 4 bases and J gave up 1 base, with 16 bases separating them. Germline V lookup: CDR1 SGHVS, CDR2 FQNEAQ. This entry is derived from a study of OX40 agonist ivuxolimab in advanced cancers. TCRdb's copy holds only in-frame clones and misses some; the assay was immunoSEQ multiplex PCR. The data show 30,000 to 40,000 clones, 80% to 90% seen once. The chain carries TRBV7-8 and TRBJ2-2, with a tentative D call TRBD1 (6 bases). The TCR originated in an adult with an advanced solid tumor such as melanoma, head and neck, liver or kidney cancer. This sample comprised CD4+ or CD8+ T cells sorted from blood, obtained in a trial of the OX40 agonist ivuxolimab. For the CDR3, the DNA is TGTGCCAGCAGCTCCTACTCCCCACAGGGGAACACCGGGGAGCTGTTTTTT. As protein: CASSSYSPQGNTGELFF.